This T cell receptor (beta chain) was identified in a study of T cell responses to AZD1222 COVID-19 vaccine. Study-wide findings and caveats: Sampling that yielded the repertoires occurred only after the peak T cell response. A rise in Spike-specific TCR breadth and depth followed two AZD1222 doses.

J gave up 6 bases and V 3 bases, and 3 bases lay outside the gene matches. The germline CDR1 and CDR2 sequences are LNHDA and SQIVND (reference sequence). The length of the CDR3 is 15 residues. The assay was immunoSEQ multiplex PCR, and TCRdb's table has in-frame clones only and misses some. The table records around 75,000 clones, 70% to 90% of them present only once. This clone was detected only a few times. Its antigen is undetermined. The sample was peripheral blood, taken on day 0 of AZD1222 vaccination. This receptor was identified in an adult in good health. The V call is TRBV19, the J call TRBJ2-3, with 13 nucleotides matching TRBD2. The CDR3 loop reads CASSIGTSGADTQYF. The CDR3 coding sequence is TGTGCCAGTAGTATCGGGACTAGCGGGGCGGATACGCAGTATTTT.